The 17 T cell receptor beta chains listed next were all sequenced from one sample in a study of a mutant IDH1 vaccine in newly diagnosed glioma. Time point described: week 23, last vaccination. Vaccination used 300 ug of mutant IDH1 20-mer peptide per dose, with topical imiquimod. These TCRs' antigens remain unknown. Assay: immunoSEQ multiplex PCR; the TCRdb copy retains only in-frame clones and omits some. Of just over 65,000 clones listed, approximately 80% were seen once; the top ten hold 13%. The sequencing used PBMCs, collected from a glioma patient whose treatment included an IDH1 peptide vaccine. The receptors stem from a young man with glioma.

The rearrangement links TRBV19 to TRBJ1-1; D is possibly TRBD1 (6 bases). Deletions cut 10 bases from V and 2 bases from J, with 11 bases between. CDR3 size: 12 residues. Per germline, CDR1 LNHDA and CDR2 SQIVND (reference sequence). This CDR3 is CATLTGNTEAFF. The DNA of the CDR3 is TGTGCCACCCTGACAGGAAACACTGAAGCTTTCTTT.

This clone was counted once. Other DNA sequences in this sample translate to the same CDR3. The chain joins TRBV5-4 to TRBJ2-7; no clear D gene. The CDR3 is 11 amino acids. Germline assignment: CDR1 SGHNT and CDR2 YYREEE (reference sequence). V was shortened by 0 bases and J by 3 bases, with 1 base between the two germline ends. This chain's CDR3 is CASSLGYEQYF. DNA for the CDR3: TGTGCCAGCAGCTTGGGCTACGAGCAGTACTTC.

The chain uses TRBV6-1 and TRBJ2-3; 7 bases are a match to TRBD2. The V gene's germline CDR1 is MNHNS and CDR2 SASEGT. The V segment lost 2 bases and the J segment 5 bases; nucleotides outside the gene matches: 7. The CDR3 totals 15 residues. CDR3 amino acids: CASSEKVAGVDTQYF. The CDR3 DNA reads TGTGCCAGCAGTGAAAAGGTGGCGGGAGTAGATACGCAGTATTTT.

This chain connects TRBV5-1 to TRBJ2-2, with unresolved D. This CDR3 comprises 17 residues. In germline, CDR1 is SGHRS, CDR2 YFSETQ. The V end lost 0 bases, the J end lost 0 bases, and 12 bases lay between the germline ends. The CDR3 DNA reads as TGCGCCAGCAGCTTGGATGAACTTTCCTCGAACACCGGGGAGCTGTTTTTT. The encoded protein is CASSLDELSSNTGELFF.

CDR3 sequence: CSVRDYEQYF. CDR3 nucleotide sequence: TGCAGCGTTCGGGACTACGAGCAGTACTTC. The V gene is TRBV29-1, the J gene TRBJ2-7, with D tentatively TRBD2 (5 bases). The CDR3 has 10 amino acids. The germline gives CDR1 SQVTM, CDR2 ANQGSEA. V was pared by 5 bases and J by 3 bases, with 5 bases between.

The chain recombines TRBV12-5 with TRBJ2-3; tentatively, D is TRBD1 (6 bases). Trimming cost V 2 bases and J 2 bases, with 23 bases left between them. The CDR3 is made up of 19 amino acids. In germline, CDR1 is LGHNT, CDR2 FRNRAP. The CDR3 bases are TGTGCTAGTGGTTTGTCGGCCAGGGGTGATGTCACACACACAGATACGCAGTATTTT. Encoded protein: CASGLSARGDVTHTDTQYF.

The chain uses TRBV29-1 and TRBJ1-3; no firm D call. Germline V gene lookup returns CDR1 SQVTM and CDR2 ANQGSEA. The CDR3 sequence is 13 residues long. Trimming left V 7 bases short and J 0 bases short, with 10 bases between. In DNA, the CDR3 is TGCAGCGCAGCAGCTAACTCTGGAAACACCATATATTTT. This sequence encodes CSAAANSGNTIYF. The entire variable domain, with the rest obtained from reference TRBV29-1 and TRBJ1-3, is as follows: SAVISQKPSRDICQRGTSLTIQCQVDSQVTMMFWYRQQPGQSLTLIATANQGSEATYESGFVIDKFPISRPNLTFSTLTVSNMSPEDSSIYLCSAAANSGNTIYFGEGSWLTVV.

The rearrangement links TRBV14 to TRBJ2-6; D not certain. The CDR3 extends over 17 amino acids. The germline gives CDR1 SGHDN, CDR2 FVKESK. V lost 0 bases and J 0 bases, leaving 9 bases between the germline ends. Written as DNA, the CDR3 is TGTGCCAGCAGCCAAGAGGTTCGGCTCTCTGGGGCCAACGTCCTGACTTTC. It translates to CASSQEVRLSGANVLTF.

The V gene is TRBV14, the J gene TRBJ2-3; tentatively, D is TRBD2 (6 bases). V was shortened by 2 bases and J by 3 bases, with 12 bases between the two germline ends. CDR3 length: 15 residues. CDR1 is SGHDN, CDR2 FVKESK, per germline. The CDR3 here is CASSQQGGITDTQYF. CDR3 in DNA: TGTGCCAGCAGCCAACAGGGCGGGATAACAGATACGCAGTATTTT.

This clone was found once. The chain uses TRBV6-6 and TRBJ2-7; D is unclear. CDR1 and CDR2 (germline): MNHNY, SVGAGI (reference sequence). V dropped 6 bases and J dropped 5 bases, with 8 bases sitting between them. CDR3 length equals 11 residues. CDR3 amino acids: CASRSVDEQYF. The CDR3, as DNA: TGTGCCAGCAGAAGCGTCGACGAGCAGTACTTC.

The gene calls are TRBV5-6 and TRBJ1-2, with D maybe TRBD1 (5 bases). The CDR3 runs to 16 residues. The V gene lost 0 bases and the J gene lost 3 bases, with 15 bases spanning the gap. Germline V gene data show CDR1 as SGHDT and CDR2 as YYEEEE. CDR3 amino acids: CASSLVRSGTDYGYTF. The CDR3 DNA sequence: TGTGCCAGCAGCTTGGTTAGATCCGGGACGGACTATGGCTACACCTTC.

The chain has TRBV29-1 and TRBJ2-3; D gene ambiguous. This CDR3 contains 12 residues. Trimming took off 5 bases at V and 4 bases at J, with 10 bases between the two ends. Germline V gene sequence: CDR1 SQVTM, CDR2 ANQGSEA. The CDR3 region has the DNA TGCAGCGTTTTAGGCAACTCAGATACGCAGTATTTT. Its protein product is CSVLGNSDTQYF.

V and J are TRBV18 and TRBJ2-5; no definite D call. In germline, CDR1 is KGHSH, CDR2 LQKENI. Trimming took 3 bases from V and 3 from J, leaving 8 bases between them. The CDR3 contains 13 residues. DNA of the CDR3: TGTGCCAGCTCACCGAATTTAGAAGAGACCCAGTACTTC. Its protein is CASSPNLEETQYF.

V and J are TRBV5-1 and TRBJ1-2; D not resolved. The CDR3 loop spans 16 amino acids. The germline V gene has CDR1 SGHRS and CDR2 YFSETQ. V was cut by 0 bases and J by 0 bases, with 12 bases left in between. For the CDR3, the DNA is TGCGCCAGCAGCTTGGCCTCGACGGTAGCTAACTATGGCTACACCTTC. Protein product: CASSLASTVANYGYTF.

For the CDR3, the DNA is TGTGCCAGCAGCAAATTTACCTATAGCAATCAGCCCCAGCATTTT. Protein: CASSKFTYSNQPQHF. J is TRBJ1-5 and V is TRBV21-1. TRBV21-1 is shown as a pseudogene. The length of the CDR3 is 15 residues.

The chain combines TRBV7-2 with TRBJ2-7; possibly TRBD1 or TRBD2 for D (5 bases each). CDR3 length equals 12 residues. The germline V and J ends were trimmed by 2 bases and 6 bases, with 8 bases remaining between them. The germline CDR1 and CDR2 sequences are SGHTA and FQGNSA. CDR3 protein: CASSLRGVEQYF. In DNA, the CDR3 is TGTGCCAGCAGCTTAAGAGGGGTCGAGCAGTACTTC.

This chain connects TRBV5-3 to TRBJ2-2; no definite D call. TRBV5-3 is classed as an ORF, of uncertain function. The CDR3 totals 14 residues. Trimming stripped 2 bases from V and 4 bases from J, with 9 bases between. The chain's CDR3 is CARSFQLTTGELFF. The CDR3 nucleotides read TGTGCCAGAAGCTTTCAACTTACCACCGGGGAGCTGTTTTTT.